This T cell receptor beta chain was recorded in a study of Ad26.COV2.S vaccination and SARS-CoV-2 variants. Stated treatment: about 20 received Ad26.COV2.S at low or high dose, single or two shots; several received placebo; per-sample allocation not given. Sampling occurred on day 63 after the first vaccine or placebo injection. A Boston adult aged 18-55 years was the donor. The CDR3 is 14 residues long. With V trimmed by 2 bases and J by 8 bases, 7 bases remained unmatched. Germline CDR1 and CDR2: SGDLS and YYNGEE. Produced via immunoSEQ multiplex PCR; TCRdb's table is partial and in-frame only. The profile shows around 420,000 clones, approximately 90% of them singletons.

J is TRBJ1-2 and V is TRBV9; 9 nucleotides match TRBD1. The clonotype originates from a person aged 18-65 years who received the Ad26.COV2.S COVID-19 vaccine or a placebo. The specimen comprised peripheral blood, sampled in a trial of Ad26.COV2.S vaccine versus placebo. The CDR3 DNA follows: TGTGCCAGCAGCGTTGGGACAGGGTTGGAAGGCTACACCTTC. Residues: CASSVGTGLEGYTF.